This T cell receptor beta chain was identified during a study of blood T cell repertoires in COVID-19 (dated by TCRdb to about 2020). With respect to the entire study: The collaborator samples originated in the United States, Italy and Spain and spanned the acute and convalescent phases of COVID-19. The material from the prospective study consisted of cDNA or gDNA derived from T cells, B-cell-depleted T cells, or PBMCs. The dataset comprised deeply sampled blood TCRbeta repertoires from subjects exposed to, actively infected with, or recovered from COVID-19. A freely available public database, intended as a resource for researchers studying the immune response to SARS-CoV-2, is where the repertoires were released. The samples were drawn from the first 160 participants of the ongoing ImmuneRACE study and from more than 1,000 subjects provided by 6 global collaborators. A de-identified subject ID, COVID-19 status, age in years and sex were almost always included in the sample metadata. Where available, HLA class I and class II types were taken from metadata supplied by the sample provider and were not determined by assay-based typing.

As regards this clone: Its antigen is unknown. Base qualities are not at hand, and no much larger clone is one base apart.

CDR1 SGDLS and CDR2 YYNGEE were looked up in the germline V gene. V loses 3 bases at its end and J loses 3 bases; junction bases beyond the gene matches: 10. CDR3 length: 17 amino acids, cysteine to phenylalanine. The sequence is cut down to CDR3 DNA, 51 bases in frame from base 1. TCRbeta CDR3 regions were amplified from genomic DNA by means of the immunoSEQ Assay, a bias-controlled multiplex PCR. Per the authors' processing: Within the assay, amplification of reference gene primers was used to estimate how many nucleated cells each sample contained. Sequence reads were collapsed and filtered to measure the absolute abundance of every unique TCRbeta CDR3 rearrangement. For each sample, productive Simpson clonality was calculated as the square root of Simpson's diversity index across productive rearrangements. TCRdb carries this immuneACCESS record with in-frame sequences only. Its versions omit some clonotypes, under half of them owing to an unresolved V gene in the studies checked, with the rest unexplained. V and J calls and clone size are those listed in that table; D and trimming were worked out from the DNA. This sample comprises some 120,000 clones, roughly 80% of them detected only once. Around an eighth of the sample is held by the ten biggest clonotypes.

Points the paper makes about the study in general: The quantity of clinical and demographic metadata differed by source and by participant and was supplied without curation.

Another Seattle source contributed samples from volunteer blood donors who had recovered from COVID-19. The collaborating institutions used their own protocols to collect whole blood in K2EDTA tubes. For TCRbeta analysis, collaborators shipped samples in one of three forms: frozen whole blood, isolated PBMCs, or DNA extracted from either of those sample types. The receptor comes from a woman in her thirties who had recovered from COVID-19. The rearrangement combines TRBV9 with TRBJ2-1; TRBD1 lines up with 9 middle nucleotides. The sequenced sample consisted of peripheral blood. The CDR3 protein: CASSEPTGTGLYNEQFF. The DNA reads as follows: TGTGCCAGCAGCGAACCCACCGGGACAGGGCTCTACAATGAGCAGTTCTTC.